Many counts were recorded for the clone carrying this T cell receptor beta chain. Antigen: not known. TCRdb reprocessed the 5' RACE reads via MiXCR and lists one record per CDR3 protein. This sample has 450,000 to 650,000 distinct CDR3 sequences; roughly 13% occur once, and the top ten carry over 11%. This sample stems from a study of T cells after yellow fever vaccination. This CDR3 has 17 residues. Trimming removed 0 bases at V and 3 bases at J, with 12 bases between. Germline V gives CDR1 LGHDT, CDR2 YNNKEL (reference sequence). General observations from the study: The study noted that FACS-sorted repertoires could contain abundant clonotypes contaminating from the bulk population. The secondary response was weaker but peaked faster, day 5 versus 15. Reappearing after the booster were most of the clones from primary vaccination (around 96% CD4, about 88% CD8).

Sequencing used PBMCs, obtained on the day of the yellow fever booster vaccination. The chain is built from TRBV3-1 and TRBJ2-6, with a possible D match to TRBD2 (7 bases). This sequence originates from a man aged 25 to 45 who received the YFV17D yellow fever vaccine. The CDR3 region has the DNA TGTGCCAGCAGCCAAGATGGGCGGGGGCTTGGGGCCAACGTCCTGACTTTC. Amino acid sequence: CASSQDGRGLGANVLTF.